Following are 13 T cell receptor beta chains from one sample sequenced in a study of T cell responses to AZD1222 COVID-19 vaccine (dated by TCRdb to the early 2020s). The time point label, read with the paper, signifies: baseline before first vaccination. The intended sense of this specimen's treatment or condition label: meningococcal conjugate vaccine given as trial control. Libraries came from the immunoSEQ multiplex PCR assay. Imported from immuneACCESS, the table was reduced by TCRdb to in-frame sequences with V and J called. These copies leave out some clones; in studies compared against another copy, an unresolved V gene accounts for under half, and the cause of the remainder is not known. This sample is represented by around 130,000 clones; 88% of them were singletons. The ten largest clonotypes hold around 20% of the sample. This sample comprised peripheral blood, obtained on day 0 of MenACWY control vaccination. The source of these receptors is an adult in good health.

The J gene is TRBJ1-1, the V gene TRBV7-9; 8 bases are shared with TRBD1. The CDR3 contains 14 residues. Trimming removed 5 bases from V and 5 bases from J; junction bases left unmatched: 7. Germline lookup yields CDR1 SEHNR and CDR2 FQNEAQ (reference sequence). CDR3 protein: CASSPQGVRTEAFF. The CDR3 coding sequence is TGTGCCAGCAGCCCACAGGGGGTGCGAACTGAAGCTTTCTTT.

This clone was detected a few times. V is TRBV9 and J is TRBJ2-7; D unclear. Looked up from germline, CDR1 is SGDLS and CDR2 is YYNGEE. This CDR3 has 14 residues. V was pared by 2 bases and J by 3 bases, with 12 bases between. CDR3 sequence: CASSVSLGSYEQYF. The CDR3 DNA is TGTGCCAGCAGCGTTAGTTTAGGCAGCTACGAGCAGTACTTC.

The rearrangement uses TRBV2 and TRBJ2-2; 9 bases fit TRBD2. Germline V lookup: CDR1 SNHLY, CDR2 FYNNEI. The CDR3 runs 14 residues. V dropped 8 bases and J dropped 5; count of bases not matched to a gene: 6. The CDR3 here is CASGGGLATGELFF. CDR3 DNA: TGTGCCAGCGGTGGGGGACTAGCTACCGGGGAGCTGTTTTTT.

The chain employs TRBV6-5 and TRBJ1-5; tentatively, D is TRBD1 (6 bases). V was pared by 5 bases and J by 5 bases, with 16 bases between. Germline V gives CDR1 MNHEY, CDR2 SVGAGI. This CDR3 spans 15 amino acids. The CDR3 protein is CASSPRTVRYQPQHF. CDR3 in DNA: TGTGCCAGCAGTCCCAGGACAGTGAGGTATCAGCCCCAGCATTTT.

The chain combines TRBV2 with TRBJ1-2, with D perhaps TRBD1 (5 bases). CDR3 length equals 14 residues. V was cut by 2 bases and J by 6 bases, with 13 bases left in between. Germline V lookup: CDR1 SNHLY, CDR2 FYNNEI. CDR3 in DNA: TGTGCCAGCAGTGAACGCCAGGGAACGAATGGCTACACCTTC. Translated: CASSERQGTNGYTF.

The chain combines TRBV5-6 with TRBJ2-7; D may correspond to TRBD1 or TRBD2 (5 bases each). Trimming left V 2 bases short and J 11 bases short, with 20 bases between. The CDR3 is made up of 14 amino acids. Looked up from germline, CDR1 is SGHDT and CDR2 is YYEEEE. The CDR3 bases are TGTGCCAGCAGCTTTATTGGCGGTCGGGTGGGGGAGTACTTC. As protein: CASSFIGGRVGEYF.

This chain joins TRBV11-2 and TRBJ1-6; D may be TRBD1 (5 bases). CDR3 length equals 18 residues. The ends were cut back, 2 bases at V and 9 bases at J, with 23 bases in the middle. CDR1 and CDR2 (germline): SGHAT, FQNNGV. This chain's CDR3 is CASSLSGASRALRSPLHF. Written as DNA, the CDR3 is TGTGCCAGCAGCTTATCTGGGGCCTCCAGGGCCCTACGTTCACCCCTCCACTTT.

This clone was counted once. The rearrangement joins TRBV4-2 to TRBJ2-3; 15 nucleotides align to TRBD2. There are 18 residues in the CDR3. Looked up from germline, CDR1 is LGHNA and CDR2 is YNFKEQ. With V trimmed by 2 bases and J by 3 bases, 6 bases remained unmatched. Written as DNA, the CDR3 is TGTGCCAGCAGCCAACTGGGACTAGCGGGAGGCGAAACAGATACGCAGTATTTT. Amino acids: CASSQLGLAGGETDTQYF.

This clone was counted a single time. The gene calls are TRBV10-3 and TRBJ2-7, with D possibly called TRBD1 or TRBD2 (5 bases each). Per the germline V gene, CDR1 is ENHRY and CDR2 is SYGVKD. The V end was cut by 5 bases, the J end by 4 bases, with 18 bases between. This CDR3 is 15 amino acids long. CDR3 sequence: CAISTPEAGRYEQYF. As DNA, the CDR3 is TGTGCCATCAGTACCCCGGAGGCAGGGAGATACGAGCAGTACTTC.

This sequence joins TRBV28 and TRBJ1-6; D unresolved. Trimming shortened V by 6 bases and J by 0 bases, and 12 bases separated the two germline ends. This CDR3 has 16 amino acids. CDR1 and CDR2 (germline): MDHEN, SYDVKM. CDR3 region: CASSLEGSSYNSPLHF. The DNA of the CDR3 is TGTGCCAGCAGCTTAGAGGGCAGCTCCTATAATTCACCCCTCCACTTT. Complete variable domain (other parts from reference TRBV28 and TRBJ1-6): DVKVTQSSRYLVKRTGEKVFLECVQDMDHENMFWYRQDPGLGLRLIYFSYDVKMKEKGDIPEGYSVSREKKERFSLILESASTNQTSMYLCASSLEGSSYNSPLHFGNGTRLTVT.

The V gene is TRBV28, the J gene TRBJ2-7; D gene ambiguous. Per the germline V gene, CDR1 is MDHEN and CDR2 is SYDVKM. V shed 3 bases and J shed 6 bases, with 15 bases lying between them. This CDR3 comprises 14 residues. The CDR3 region is CASSLPGRKVEQYF. CDR3 nucleotide sequence: TGTGCCAGCAGTTTGCCGGGCCGCAAGGTCGAGCAGTACTTC. The full variable domain, in which reference TRBV28 and TRBJ2-7 provide the parts outside the CDR3, is DVKVTQSSRYLVKRTGEKVFLECVQDMDHENMFWYRQDPGLGLRLIYFSYDVKMKEKGDIPEGYSVSREKKERFSLILESASTNQTSMYLCASSLPGRKVEQYFGPGTRLTVT.

The chain employs TRBV18 and TRBJ1-3, with 7 bases fitting TRBD1. This CDR3 has 16 residues. Unmatched junction bases numbered 9, after V lost 3 bases and J lost 4 bases. Germline loops: CDR1 KGHSH, CDR2 LQKENI. In nucleotides, the CDR3 is TGTGCCAGCTCACCGACAACAGGGGTTTCAGGAAACACCATATATTTT. Protein: CASSPTTGVSGNTIYF.

The V and J genes are TRBV7-6 and TRBJ2-7; D gene ambiguous. This CDR3 has 14 amino acids. In germline, CDR1 is SGHVS, CDR2 FNYEAQ. V lost 4 bases and J 2 bases, leaving 12 bases between the germline ends. DNA for the CDR3: TGTGCCAGCAGCTCAGAGGTCATTCCCTACGAGCAGTACTTC. Protein sequence: CASSSEVIPYEQYF.